Presented here are 8 T cell receptor beta chains from one specimen sequenced in a study of neurological immune-mediated disorders (dated 2019 in TCRdb). The library was obtained by 5' RACE. Reads for this sample came from an Illumina HiSeq 2500. TCRdb's own reprocessing of the public reads used fastp at Q25 and MiXCR and kept productive beta chains. Under each unique CDR3 protein, matching rows form one entry showing the most common genes and DNA. The sample table lists about 55,000 distinct CDR3 sequences, 3% to 4.5% of them with a count of one. The ten largest clones add up to more than 1.5% of the sample. The sample comprised CD4+ T cells from blood. The receptors derive from a middle-aged woman with multiple sclerosis.

This clonotype showed up many times. The chain couples TRBV5-1 to TRBJ1-2; D is uncertain. The CDR3 runs to 14 residues. Trimming pared 2 bases from V and 8 bases from J, leaving 16 bases between. Germline V gives CDR1 SGHRS, CDR2 YFSETQ. This chain's CDR3 is CASSFGGDKDGYTF. The CDR3 nucleotides read TGCGCCAGCAGCTTTGGCGGGGATAAAGACGGCTACACCTTC.

The table lists this clonotype with many counts. The J gene is TRBJ1-1, the V gene TRBV7-9; 10 nucleotides line up with TRBD1. In germline, CDR1 is SEHNR, CDR2 FQNEAQ (reference sequence). The CDR3 totals 15 residues. V lost 5 bases and J lost 4; bases outside the gene matches: 7. The CDR3 region has the DNA TGTGCCAGCAGCCCCGGGACAGGGGACGCCACTGAAGCTTTCTTT. It encodes CASSPGTGDATEAFF.

This clonotype was detected many times. The V gene is TRBV10-3, the J gene TRBJ2-3; TRBD2 agrees at 7 bases. Germline V gene lookup returns CDR1 ENHRY and CDR2 SYGVKD. The CDR3 length is 16 residues. The V segment lost 9 bases and the J segment 5 bases; nucleotides outside the gene matches: 17. Here the CDR3 DNA reads TGTGCCATACTGCCGGGGAGGGGCCAGTCGGGAGATACGCAGTATTTT. Translating gives CAILPGRGQSGDTQYF.

This clonotype has at least ten counts. The chain combines TRBV5-1 with TRBJ2-3; 13 bases fit TRBD2. The V segment lost 5 bases and the J segment 4 bases; nucleotides outside the gene matches: 4. CDR3 length: 15 residues. The V gene's germline CDR1 is SGHRS and CDR2 YFSETQ. The CDR3 sequence is CASRLAGGQSDTQYF. As DNA, the CDR3 is TGCGCCAGCAGACTAGCGGGGGGGCAATCAGATACGCAGTATTTT.

At least ten counts were recorded for this clonotype. V and J are TRBV5-1 and TRBJ2-7, with D unresolved. Germline V lookup: CDR1 SGHRS, CDR2 YFSETQ. The CDR3 loop spans 15 amino acids. V lost 4 bases to trimming and J lost 0 bases, with 14 bases between them. The CDR3 nucleotides are TGCGCCAGCAGCCCCTACGCAGTGAGCTCCTACGAGCAGTACTTC. Translating gives CASSPYAVSSYEQYF.

This clonotype was detected many times. The CDR3 is CAISESWAAKYGYTF. The CDR3 DNA is TGTGCCATCAGTGAGTCCTGGGCCGCAAAATATGGCTACACCTTC. This chain joins TRBV10-3 and TRBJ1-2, with D unclear. Germline V gives CDR1 ENHRY, CDR2 SYGVKD. V was trimmed by 0 bases and J by 5 bases, leaving 13 bases between them. The CDR3 covers 15 residues.

Many counts were recorded for this clonotype. The V call is TRBV20-1, the J call TRBJ1-4; D gene unclear. The germline gives CDR1 DFQATT, CDR2 SNEGSKA (reference sequence). V was pared by 4 bases and J by 8 bases, with 26 bases between. The CDR3 spans 17 residues. The CDR3 DNA sequence: TGCAGTGCTACCCCACAGATAAGTTTAAGGATTGGGGAAAAACTGTTTTTT. This sequence encodes CSATPQISLRIGEKLFF.

This clonotype showed up many times. The rearrangement links TRBV7-8 to TRBJ2-7, with D perhaps TRBD1 (6 bases). Between the trimmed V and J ends, which lost 1 base and 3 bases, there was a span of 13 bases. Per the germline V gene, CDR1 is SGHVS and CDR2 is FQNEAQ. The CDR3 runs 15 residues. In nucleotides, the CDR3 is TGTGCCAGCAGCTTAGGGTACAGGGATCTCTACGAGCAGTACTTC. Translated, it gives CASSLGYRDLYEQYF.